The 17 T cell receptor beta chains in this list originate from one sample, sequenced in a study of CD8 T cells in Susac syndrome. Reverse transcription of about 0.45 to 1 ug RNA used random hexamers. Using its own MiXCR run on the immunoSEQ multiplex PCR reads, TCRdb lists one record per CDR3 protein. Seen here are about 150,000 distinct CDR3 sequences, around 96% observed once, and the top ten hold roughly 0.21%. Sequencing was done on a sample of CD8+ T cells from PBMCs. All receptors derive from a human donor with multiple sclerosis.

The chain couples TRBV27 to TRBJ2-7; 8 nucleotides line up with TRBD1. The CDR3 covers 14 residues. Trimming at V came to 2 bases and at J to 6 bases, leaving 6 bases not matched to a gene. Germline CDR1 is MNHEY and CDR2 is SMNVEV (reference sequence). The CDR3 sequence: CASSLGQGDREQYF. The CDR3 nucleotides are TGTGCCAGCAGTTTAGGACAGGGAGATCGCGAGCAGTACTTC.

The chain couples TRBV9 to TRBJ2-3; D unclear. The V gene lost 3 bases and the J gene lost 2 bases, with 19 bases spanning the gap. The germline V gene has CDR1 SGDLS and CDR2 YYNGEE. This CDR3 region has 17 residues. The CDR3 sequence is CASSAIELRASTDTQYF. The CDR3 DNA follows: TGTGCCAGCAGCGCAATAGAACTCCGAGCCTCCACAGATACGCAGTATTTT.

The J gene is TRBJ2-2, the V gene TRBV29-1; TRBD1 agrees at 11 bases. V trimming: 0 bases; J trimming: 4 bases; junction bases outside the gene matches: 16. The length of the CDR3 is 20 residues. The germline gives CDR1 SQVTM, CDR2 ANQGSEA. The CDR3 DNA sequence: TGCAGCGTTGAAGATCTAGGGACAGGGGGTATGAGGACTGGCACCGGGGAGCTGTTTTTT. It specifies CSVEDLGTGGMRTGTGELFF.

The chain combines TRBV6-2 or TRBV6-3 with TRBJ2-5, with D possibly matching TRBD1 (5 bases). Trimming cost V 8 bases and J 1 base, with 20 bases left between them. Germline CDR1 MNHEY, CDR2 SVGEGT. The CDR3 runs to 16 residues. CDR3 in amino acids: CASRPHLTDIQETQYF. The CDR3 DNA is TGTGCCAGCCGCCCCCACCTGACAGATATCCAAGAGACCCAGTACTTC.

This sequence joins TRBV27 and TRBJ1-2, with TRBD1 matching over 7 bases. This CDR3 region has 14 residues. Looked up from germline, CDR1 is MNHEY and CDR2 is SMNVEV (reference sequence). Losses at the gene ends were 3 bases for V and 7 bases for J; bases not matched to a gene: 8. Written as DNA, the CDR3 is TGTGCCAGCAGTTTCGTCGGAGGGGGCGGTGGCTACACCTTC. Amino acid sequence: CASSFVGGGGGYTF.

Only one count was recorded for this clonotype. The J gene is TRBJ2-6, the V gene TRBV7-9, with D perhaps TRBD1 or TRBD2 (6 bases each). This CDR3 has 19 amino acids. Germline values: CDR1 SEHNR, CDR2 FQNEAQ (reference sequence). Trimming removed 5 bases at V and 0 bases at J, with 20 bases between. The CDR3 here is CASSTPDGGLSSGANVLTF. The CDR3 nucleotides are TGTGCCAGCAGCACCCCAGATGGGGGGCTCAGCTCTGGGGCCAACGTCCTGACTTTC.

The chain links TRBV27 to TRBJ1-5; D may be TRBD1 (6 bases). This CDR3 is built from 14 residues. Looked up from germline, CDR1 is MNHEY and CDR2 is SMNVEV (reference sequence). Trimming removed 5 bases at V and 6 bases at J, with 14 bases between. The CDR3 protein is CASSINGGLQPQHF. The CDR3 nucleotides read TGTGCCAGCAGTATCAATGGGGGGCTTCAGCCCCAGCATTTT.

This chain uses TRBV7-9 with TRBJ2-1; 9 bases agree with TRBD1. Germline CDR1 SEHNR, CDR2 FQNEAQ (reference sequence). V lost 5 bases and J lost 3; bases outside the gene matches: 8. This CDR3 is built from 16 residues. CDR3 DNA sequence: TGTGCCAGCAGCCCCCAGACGGGACAGGGCTACAATGAGCAGTTCTTC. Translation: CASSPQTGQGYNEQFF.

The V and J genes are TRBV27 and TRBJ2-1; D possibly corresponds to TRBD2 (6 bases). Germline loops: CDR1 MNHEY, CDR2 SMNVEV (reference sequence). Trimming took off 6 bases at V and 7 bases at J, with 25 bases between the two ends. The CDR3 length is 17 residues. This CDR3 reads CASRLDFRLVHSNEQFF. CDR3 coding DNA: TGTGCCAGCAGACTCGACTTTCGACTAGTTCACTCTAATGAGCAGTTCTTC.

The chain joins TRBV7-2 to TRBJ2-1; 8 bases fit TRBD2. The CDR3 is 16 residues long. J lost 4 bases, V lost 3 bases, and 8 bases had no gene match. In germline, CDR1 is SGHTA, CDR2 FQGNSA. This CDR3 is CASSFSSRGGYNEQFF. The CDR3 coding sequence is TGTGCCAGCAGCTTCAGCTCACGGGGGGGTTACAATGAGCAGTTCTTC.

This chain connects TRBV7-9 to TRBJ2-5; 7 bases align to TRBD1. J gave up 2 bases and V 1 base, and 4 bases lay outside the gene matches. Germline lookup yields CDR1 SEHNR and CDR2 FQNEAQ (reference sequence). The length of the CDR3 is 15 residues. The CDR3 DNA sequence: TGTGCCAGCAGCTTAGGAGGGGGCCGTCAAGAGACCCAGTACTTC. This sequence encodes CASSLGGGRQETQYF.

The chain joins TRBV29-1 to TRBJ2-6; possibly TRBD1 or TRBD2 for D (5 bases each). The germline CDR1 and CDR2 sequences are SQVTM and ANQGSEA. The CDR3 is made up of 16 amino acids. V shed 4 bases and J shed 3 bases, with 16 bases lying between them. The chain's CDR3 is CSVGSRGRGGANVLTF. DNA for the CDR3: TGCAGCGTTGGCTCCCGGGGCCGGGGTGGGGCCAACGTCCTGACTTTC. The whole variable domain, filled in from reference TRBV29-1 and TRBJ2-6, reads SAVISQKPSRDICQRGTSLTIQCQVDSQVTMMFWYRQQPGQSLTLIATANQGSEATYESGFVIDKFPISRPNLTFSTLTVSNMSPEDSSIYLCSVGSRGRGGANVLTFGAGSRLTVL.

The rearrangement uses TRBV21-1 and TRBJ1-3; TRBD1, the table's D call, lacks a check against the DNA. TRBV21-1 constitutes a pseudogene. The CDR3 contains 18 residues. CDR3 sequence (DNA): TGTGCCAGCAGCAATTGGGACAGCACCGTTTCCTCTGGAAACACCATATATTTT. This gives the protein CASSNWDSTVSSGNTIYF.

The chain employs TRBV7-9 and TRBJ2-3; D remains unclear. The CDR3 length is 14 residues. Germline-derived CDR1 and CDR2 are SEHNR and FQNEAQ (reference sequence). The germline V and J ends were trimmed by 5 bases and 5 bases, with 14 bases remaining between them. The CDR3 loop is CASSQINPRDTQYF. CDR3 sequence (DNA): TGTGCCAGCAGCCAAATTAACCCCCGAGATACGCAGTATTTT.

The chain recombines TRBV5-6 with TRBJ1-1; 7 bases agree with TRBD1. J was trimmed by 0 bases and V by 1 base; bases with no gene match: 15. Germline assignment: CDR1 SGHDT and CDR2 YYEEEE. The CDR3 totals 19 residues. CDR3 in amino acids: CASSLRFLLGQEMNTEAFF. In DNA form, the CDR3 reads TGTGCCAGCAGCTTGAGGTTTCTCCTTGGACAGGAGATGAACACTGAAGCTTTCTTT.

The V gene is TRBV27, the J gene TRBJ2-5; weak D call: TRBD2 (6 bases). This CDR3 spans 14 amino acids. The V gene's germline CDR1 is MNHEY and CDR2 SMNVEV (reference sequence). Trimming pared 6 bases from V and 2 bases from J, leaving 13 bases between. As DNA, the CDR3 is TGTGCCAGCAGGCCTAGCGAGTTACAAGAGACCCAGTACTTC. Translated, it gives CASRPSELQETQYF.

The chain is built from TRBV7-8 and TRBJ1-2; 7 bases align to TRBD1. Germline CDR1 and CDR2: SGHVS and FQNEAQ. J was trimmed by 10 bases and V by 2 bases; bases with no gene match: 7. The CDR3 has 13 amino acids. The CDR3 protein is CASSLIGQEAYTF. The DNA for the CDR3 is TGTGCCAGCAGCTTAATCGGACAGGAGGCCTACACCTTC.